The next 10 T cell receptor beta chains were all read from a single sample in a study of control samples from healthy donors and cancer patients. Sequencing was performed with immunoSEQ multiplex PCR; in TCRdb, only in-frame clones are kept and a portion is missing. This table has roughly 50,000 clones, around 90% appearing once. Source material: PBMCs. The receptors derive from a man younger than 40 with colorectal cancer.

This chain uses TRBV5-5 with TRBJ2-1, with TRBD2 identical over 10 bases. Germline assignment: CDR1 SGHKS and CDR2 YYEKEE (reference sequence). This CDR3 is built from 15 residues. V gave up 6 bases and J gave up 3 bases; unmatched junction bases: 6. CDR3 in amino acids: CASTALAGYYNEQFF. In nucleotides, the CDR3 is TGTGCCAGCACCGCACTAGCGGGATACTACAATGAGCAGTTCTTC.

This clone appeared a few times. This sequence joins TRBV5-4 and TRBJ2-1; D is perhaps TRBD1 (6 bases). Per germline, CDR1 SGHNT and CDR2 YYREEE (reference sequence). The CDR3 sequence is 15 residues long. The ends were cut back, 4 bases at V and 5 bases at J, with 16 bases in the middle. CDR3 in DNA: TGTGCCAGCAGCAAAGCTTCCCAGGGGCACAATGAGCAGTTCTTC. Protein: CASSKASQGHNEQFF.

The J gene is TRBJ2-1, the V gene TRBV19; 9 nucleotides line up with TRBD1. The CDR3 consists of 18 residues. With V trimmed by 2 bases and J by 1 base, 9 bases remained unmatched. CDR1 LNHDA and CDR2 SQIVND come from the germline V gene (reference sequence). The CDR3 DNA reads as TGTGCCAGTAGTATAACGATCTACAGGGGGCTTTCCTACAATGAGCAGTTCTTC. This translates into CASSITIYRGLSYNEQFF. The variable domain in full, with the rest retrieved from reference TRBV19 and TRBJ2-1, is DGGITQSPKYLFRKEGQNVTLSCEQNLNHDAMYWYRQDPGQGLRLIYYSQIVNDFQKGDIAEGYSVSREKKESFPLTVTSAQKNPTAFYLCASSITIYRGLSYNEQFFGPGTRLTVL.

V usage is TRBV19 and J usage is TRBJ1-1, with TRBD1 as a possible D gene (6 bases). Germline values: CDR1 LNHDA, CDR2 SQIVND (reference sequence). CDR3 size: 14 residues. Trimming cost V 8 bases and J 0 bases, with 13 bases left between them. The CDR3 region is CASADRPMNTEAFF. The CDR3, as DNA: TGTGCCAGTGCCGACAGGCCCATGAACACTGAAGCTTTCTTT.

The CDR3 sequence: CASRGDRVNYGYTF. The CDR3 bases are TGTGCCAGCAGAGGGGACAGGGTTAACTATGGCTACACCTTC. This chain connects TRBV2 to TRBJ1-2; the match to TRBD1 covers 9 bases. Germline V gives CDR1 SNHLY, CDR2 FYNNEI. This CDR3 has 14 residues. V shed 6 bases, J shed 1 base, and the junction held 3 bases outside the gene matches. Drawing the rest from reference TRBV2 and TRBJ1-2, the complete variable domain is EPEVTQTPSHQVTQMGQEVILRCVPISNHLYFYWYRQILGQKVEFLVSFYNNEISEKSEIFDDQFSVERPDGSNFTLKIRSTKLEDSAMYFCASRGDRVNYGYTFGSGTRLTVV.

This sequence joins TRBV2 and TRBJ2-5; TRBD2 aligns across 13 bases. CDR1 is SNHLY, CDR2 FYNNEI, per germline. The CDR3 consists of 18 residues. After removal of 3 bases from V and 2 bases from J, the junction contained 9 bases not matched to a gene. The chain's CDR3 is CASSEMRLAGGLQETQYF. The CDR3 DNA reads TGTGCCAGCAGTGAGATGAGACTAGCGGGGGGTCTTCAAGAGACCCAGTACTTC.

This chain uses TRBV4-3 with TRBJ2-3, with 9 bases fitting TRBD2. The CDR3 spans 16 residues. The ends lost 0 bases at V and 4 bases at J; junction bases unmatched: 5. Per the germline V gene, CDR1 is LGHNA and CDR2 is YSLEER. DNA of the CDR3: TGCGCCAGCAGCCAAGATCGGAGCGGGGGGTCAGATACGCAGTATTTT. Encoded protein: CASSQDRSGGSDTQYF.

The V call is TRBV30, the J call TRBJ2-7; tentatively, D is TRBD1 or TRBD2 (6 bases each). Germline loops: CDR1 GTSNPN, CDR2 SVGIG (reference sequence). V lost 2 bases and J lost 0, with 11 bases in between. There are 14 residues in the CDR3. CDR3 sequence: CAWSKGGSSYEQYF. In DNA form, the CDR3 reads TGTGCCTGGAGTAAGGGGGGAAGCTCCTACGAGCAGTACTTC.

The chain recombines TRBV5-5 with TRBJ1-1, with 7 nucleotides matching TRBD1. J gave up 1 base and V 4 bases, and 7 bases lay outside the gene matches. The length of the CDR3 is 15 residues. The germline CDR1 and CDR2 sequences are SGHKS and YYEKEE (reference sequence). The CDR3 DNA reads as TGTGCCAGCAGCGGTAAAACAGGGGAGAACACTGAAGCTTTCTTT. This encodes CASSGKTGENTEAFF.

V is TRBV4-2 and J is TRBJ1-1, with 10 nucleotides matching TRBD1. This CDR3 comprises 17 residues. Germline V gene sequence: CDR1 LGHNA, CDR2 YNFKEQ. Losses at the gene ends were 4 bases for V and 2 bases for J; bases not matched to a gene: 10. This chain's CDR3 is CASSPPTTGGHNTEAFF. The CDR3 DNA sequence: TGTGCCAGCAGCCCACCAACGACAGGGGGCCACAACACTGAAGCTTTCTTT.